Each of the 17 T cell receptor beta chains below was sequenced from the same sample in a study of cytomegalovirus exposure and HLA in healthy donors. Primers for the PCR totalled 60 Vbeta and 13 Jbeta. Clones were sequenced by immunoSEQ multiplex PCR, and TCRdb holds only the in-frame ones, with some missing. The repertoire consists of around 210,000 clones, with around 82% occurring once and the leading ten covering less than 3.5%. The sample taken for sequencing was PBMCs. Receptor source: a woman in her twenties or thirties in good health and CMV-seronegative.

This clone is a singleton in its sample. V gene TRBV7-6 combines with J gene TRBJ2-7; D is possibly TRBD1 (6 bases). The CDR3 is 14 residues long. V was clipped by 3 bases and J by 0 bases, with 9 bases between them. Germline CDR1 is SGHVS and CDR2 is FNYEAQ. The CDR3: CASSLTGDSYEQYF. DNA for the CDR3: TGTGCCAGCAGCTTGACAGGAGACTCCTACGAGCAGTACTTC.

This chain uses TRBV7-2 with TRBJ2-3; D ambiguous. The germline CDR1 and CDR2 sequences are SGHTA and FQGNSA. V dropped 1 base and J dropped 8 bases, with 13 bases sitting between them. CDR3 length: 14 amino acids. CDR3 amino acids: CASSLEAAPGTQYF. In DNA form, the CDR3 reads TGTGCCAGCAGCTTAGAGGCTGCCCCAGGTACGCAGTATTTT. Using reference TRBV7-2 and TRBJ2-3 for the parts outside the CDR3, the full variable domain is GAGVSQSPSNKVTEKGKDVELRCDPISGHTALYWYRQSLGQGLEFLIYFQGNSAPDKSGLPSDRFSAERTGGSVSTLTIQRTQQEDSAVYLCASSLEAAPGTQYFGPGTRLTVL.

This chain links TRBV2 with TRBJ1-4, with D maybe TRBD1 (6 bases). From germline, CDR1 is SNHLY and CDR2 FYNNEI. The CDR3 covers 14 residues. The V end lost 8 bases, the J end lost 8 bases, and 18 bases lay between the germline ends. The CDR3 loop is CASGQQGGGEKLFF. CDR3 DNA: TGTGCCAGCGGTCAACAGGGCGGTGGCGAAAAACTGTTTTTT.

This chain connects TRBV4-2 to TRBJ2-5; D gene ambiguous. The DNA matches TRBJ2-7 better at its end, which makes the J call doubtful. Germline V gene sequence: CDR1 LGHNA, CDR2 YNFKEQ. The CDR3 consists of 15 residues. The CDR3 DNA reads TGTGCCAGCAGCCAAGATAGAACGTATTCCTACGAGCAGTACTTC. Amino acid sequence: CASSQDRTYSYEQYF.

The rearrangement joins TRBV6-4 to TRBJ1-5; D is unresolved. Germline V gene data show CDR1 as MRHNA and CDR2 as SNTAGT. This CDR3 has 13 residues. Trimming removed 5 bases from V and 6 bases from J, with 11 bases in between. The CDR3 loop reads CASSPTGGQPQHF. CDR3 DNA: TGTGCCAGCAGTCCGACCGGCGGTCAGCCCCAGCATTTT.

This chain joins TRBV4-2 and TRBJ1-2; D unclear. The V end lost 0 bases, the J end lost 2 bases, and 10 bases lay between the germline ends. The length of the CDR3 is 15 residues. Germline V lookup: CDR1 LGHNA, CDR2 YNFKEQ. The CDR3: CASSQDITVNYGYTF. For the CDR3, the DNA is TGTGCCAGCAGCCAAGATATCACAGTAAACTATGGCTACACCTTC.

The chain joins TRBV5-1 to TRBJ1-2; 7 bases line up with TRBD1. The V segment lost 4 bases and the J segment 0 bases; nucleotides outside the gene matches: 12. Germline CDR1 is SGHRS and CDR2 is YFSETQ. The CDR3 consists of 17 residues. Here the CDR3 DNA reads TGCGCCAGCAGCGTGGGGGGACAGACAGGAGCTAACTATGGCTACACCTTC. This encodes CASSVGGQTGANYGYTF.

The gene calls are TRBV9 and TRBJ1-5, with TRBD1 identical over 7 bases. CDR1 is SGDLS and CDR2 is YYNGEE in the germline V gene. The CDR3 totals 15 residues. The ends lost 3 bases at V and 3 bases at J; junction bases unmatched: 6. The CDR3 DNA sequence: TGTGCCAGCAGCGCGCGGGACAGCTACAATCAGCCCCAGCATTTT. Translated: CASSARDSYNQPQHF.

CDR3 coding DNA: TGCGCCAGCAGCTTGTCGGGGACAGCCGCCTCCTGGGGCACTGAAGCTTTCTTT. Residues: CASSLSGTAASWGTEAFF. The chain joins TRBV5-1 to TRBJ1-1; the match to TRBD1 covers 7 bases. Germline trimming cut 1 base from V and 4 bases from J; bases unmatched to any gene: 16. The CDR3 has 18 residues. Germline V gene sequence: CDR1 SGHRS, CDR2 YFSETQ.

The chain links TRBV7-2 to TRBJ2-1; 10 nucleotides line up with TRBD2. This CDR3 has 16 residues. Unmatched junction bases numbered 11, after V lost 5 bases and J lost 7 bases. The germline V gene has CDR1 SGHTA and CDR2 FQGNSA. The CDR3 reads CASSSQRGGRGNEQFF. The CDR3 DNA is TGTGCCAGCAGCAGCCAGCGGGGGGGCCGAGGTAATGAGCAGTTCTTC. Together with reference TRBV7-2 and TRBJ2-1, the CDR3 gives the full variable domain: GAGVSQSPSNKVTEKGKDVELRCDPISGHTALYWYRQSLGQGLEFLIYFQGNSAPDKSGLPSDRFSAERTGGSVSTLTIQRTQQEDSAVYLCASSSQRGGRGNEQFFGPGTRLTVL.

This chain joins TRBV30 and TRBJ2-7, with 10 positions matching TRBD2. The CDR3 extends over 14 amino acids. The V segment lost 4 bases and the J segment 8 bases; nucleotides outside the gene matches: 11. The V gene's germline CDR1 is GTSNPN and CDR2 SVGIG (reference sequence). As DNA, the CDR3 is TGTGCCTGGAACCTCGGACTAGCGGAGAGTCAGCAGTACTTC. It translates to CAWNLGLAESQQYF.

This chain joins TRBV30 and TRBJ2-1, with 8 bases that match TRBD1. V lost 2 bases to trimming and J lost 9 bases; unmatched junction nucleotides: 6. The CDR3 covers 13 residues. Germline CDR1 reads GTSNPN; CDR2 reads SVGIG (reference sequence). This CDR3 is CAWSRTGIGEQFF. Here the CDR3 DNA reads TGTGCCTGGAGTAGGACAGGGATAGGTGAGCAGTTCTTC.

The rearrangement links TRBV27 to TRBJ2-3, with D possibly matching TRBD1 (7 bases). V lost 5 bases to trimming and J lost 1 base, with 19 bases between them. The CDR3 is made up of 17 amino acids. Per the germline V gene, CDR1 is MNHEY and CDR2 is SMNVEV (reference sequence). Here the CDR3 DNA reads TGTGCCAGCAGTCCCCACCGGCAGGGGGAGGGCACAGATACGCAGTATTTT. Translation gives CASSPHRQGEGTDTQYF.

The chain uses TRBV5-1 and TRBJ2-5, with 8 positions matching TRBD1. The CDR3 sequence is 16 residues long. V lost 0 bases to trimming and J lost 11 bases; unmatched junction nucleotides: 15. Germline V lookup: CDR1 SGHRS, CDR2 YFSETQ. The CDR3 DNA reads TGCGCCAGCAGCTTGGCAAGGGAGACAGGGGAAAGTGAGCAGTACTTC. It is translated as CASSLARETGESEQYF.

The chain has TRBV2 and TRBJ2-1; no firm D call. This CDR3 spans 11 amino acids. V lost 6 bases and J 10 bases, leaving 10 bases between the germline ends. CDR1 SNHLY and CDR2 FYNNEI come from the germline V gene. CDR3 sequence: CASSPYYEQFF. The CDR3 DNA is TGTGCCAGCAGCCCCTATTACGAGCAGTTCTTC.

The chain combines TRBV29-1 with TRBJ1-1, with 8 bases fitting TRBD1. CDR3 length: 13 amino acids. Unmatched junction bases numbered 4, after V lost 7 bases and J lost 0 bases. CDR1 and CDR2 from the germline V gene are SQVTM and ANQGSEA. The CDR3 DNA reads TGCAGCGCGAGGACAGGGTTGAACACTGAAGCTTTCTTT. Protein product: CSARTGLNTEAFF.

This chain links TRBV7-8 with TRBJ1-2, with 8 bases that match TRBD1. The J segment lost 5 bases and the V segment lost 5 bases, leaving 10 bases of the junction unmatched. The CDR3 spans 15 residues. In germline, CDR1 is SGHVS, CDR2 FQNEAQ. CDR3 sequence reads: CASSRADRVWYGYTF. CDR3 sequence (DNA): TGTGCCAGCAGCCGGGCGGACAGGGTTTGGTATGGCTACACCTTC. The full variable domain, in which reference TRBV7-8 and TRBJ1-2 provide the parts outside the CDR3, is GAGVSQSPRYKVAKRGQDVALRCDPISGHVSLFWYQQALGQGPEFLTYFQNEAQLDKSGLPSDRFFAERPEGSVSTLKIQRTQQEDSAVYLCASSRADRVWYGYTFGSGTRLTVV.